This is a list of T cell receptor beta chains from one sample in a study of cytomegalovirus exposure and HLA in healthy donors. Generated by immunoSEQ multiplex PCR, the TCRdb table keeps only in-frame clones and is missing some. The sample lists around 250,000 clones, roughly 89% occurring once. Sample: PBMCs. These receptors all stem from a woman under 30 in good health and CMV-seronegative. Both conserved end residues are part of each CDR3. Fields, in order: clone size, D gene, V gene, J gene, CDR3 DNA, CDR3 protein. The D gene is left open where the match is weak. Clone size is given for some rows only: seen once, a few or many times, or a class if the clone is expanded.

clone_size: -
d_call: -
v_call: TRBV19
j_call: TRBJ1-5
cdr3_nt: TGTGCCAGTAGTAAGGTGGCCGGGAATGAACAGCCCCAGCATTTT
cdr3_aa: CASSKVAGNEQPQHF

clone_size: -
d_call: -
v_call: TRBV4-3
j_call: TRBJ2-7
cdr3_nt: TGCGCCAGCAGCCAAGCCCGGGGTTGGGTCTACGAGCAGTACTTC
cdr3_aa: CASSQARGWVYEQYF

clone_size: -
d_call: -
v_call: TRBV6-5
j_call: TRBJ2-4
cdr3_nt: TGTGCCAGCAGTGATTCGGGAGAAAAAAACATTCAGTACTTC
cdr3_aa: CASSDSGEKNIQYF

clone_size: once
d_call: -
v_call: TRBV14
j_call: TRBJ1-5
cdr3_nt: TGTGCCAGCAGCCATAATACAGGGTATAGCAATCAGCCCCAGCATTTT
cdr3_aa: CASSHNTGYSNQPQHF

clone_size: once
d_call: TRBD2
v_call: TRBV15
j_call: TRBJ2-1
cdr3_nt: TGTGCCACCAGCAGCCCCCTAGCGGGGGGTTACAATGAGCAGTTCTTC
cdr3_aa: CATSSPLAGGYNEQFF

clone_size: -
d_call: TRBD1
v_call: TRBV10-2
j_call: TRBJ1-4
cdr3_nt: TGCGCCAGCAATCTCGCAGGGGGTGAAAAACTGTTTTTT
cdr3_aa: CASNLAGGEKLFF

clone_size: -
d_call: TRBD1
v_call: TRBV5-6
j_call: TRBJ2-7
cdr3_nt: TGTGCCAGCAGCTGGGGAGGGACAGGGGGCATCTACGAGCAGTACTTC
cdr3_aa: CASSWGGTGGIYEQYF

clone_size: -
d_call: -
v_call: TRBV7-6
j_call: TRBJ2-2
cdr3_nt: TGTGCCAGCAGCTTAGCCCCGCCACAGGGTGTCGGCGGGGAGCTGTTTTTT
cdr3_aa: CASSLAPPQGVGGELFF

clone_size: -
d_call: -
v_call: TRBV21-1
j_call: TRBJ1-5
cdr3_nt: TGTGCCAGCAGCAAAGATAGGGACAGGGGAGAGGATCAGCCCCAGCATTTT
cdr3_aa: CASSKDRDRGEDQPQHF

clone_size: -
d_call: TRBD1
v_call: TRBV5-6
j_call: TRBJ2-2
cdr3_nt: TGTGCCAGCAGCCAGTCGTGGAGGACAGGTCTCGGGGAGCTGTTTTTT
cdr3_aa: CASSQSWRTGLGELFF

clone_size: few
d_call: TRBD1
v_call: TRBV18
j_call: TRBJ2-7
cdr3_nt: TGTGCCAGCACTAAATCACAGGGGTACGAGCAGTACTTC
cdr3_aa: CASTKSQGYEQYF

clone_size: once
d_call: TRBD1
v_call: TRBV30
j_call: TRBJ2-1
cdr3_nt: TGTGCCTGGAGTGTACGAGGGGGCCCCCACAATGAGCAGTTCTTC
cdr3_aa: CAWSVRGGPHNEQFF

clone_size: -
d_call: TRBD1
v_call: TRBV6-1
j_call: TRBJ1-2
cdr3_nt: TGTGCCAGTGGGGACAGGGGCTGGGGCTACACCTTC
cdr3_aa: CASGDRGWGYTF

clone_size: -
d_call: TRBD1
v_call: TRBV5-4
j_call: TRBJ1-4
cdr3_nt: TGTGCCAGCAGCGCCGGACAGGGGGAAGCAACTAATGAAAAACTGTTTTTT
cdr3_aa: CASSAGQGEATNEKLFF

clone_size: -
d_call: TRBD2
v_call: TRBV18
j_call: TRBJ2-3
cdr3_nt: TGTGCCAGCTCACCAAGCGGGGGCACAGATACGCAGTATTTT
cdr3_aa: CASSPSGGTDTQYF

clone_size: -
d_call: TRBD1
v_call: TRBV7-8
j_call: TRBJ2-1
cdr3_nt: TGTGCCAGCAGCTCGGGGACAGGGGTCAATGAGCAGTTCTTC
cdr3_aa: CASSSGTGVNEQFF

clone_size: once
d_call: -
v_call: TRBV9
j_call: TRBJ1-3
cdr3_nt: TGTGCCAGCAGCGCCATTACAGGGTTTGGAAACACCATATATTTT
cdr3_aa: CASSAITGFGNTIYF

clone_size: -
d_call: TRBD1
v_call: TRBV6-5
j_call: TRBJ1-1
cdr3_nt: TGTGCCAGCAGCGCCGGGACAGGGGGCACTGAAGCTTTCTTT
cdr3_aa: CASSAGTGGTEAFF

clone_size: -
d_call: TRBD2
v_call: TRBV4-3
j_call: TRBJ2-1
cdr3_nt: TGCGCCAGCAGCCAAGATTTATGGACTAGCGGGGACAATGAGCAGTTCTTC
cdr3_aa: CASSQDLWTSGDNEQFF

clone_size: -
d_call: -
v_call: TRBV7-9
j_call: TRBJ1-2
cdr3_nt: TGTGCCAGCAGCCGGGCGGGGTTCTATGGCTACACCTTC
cdr3_aa: CASSRAGFYGYTF

clone_size: -
d_call: TRBD1
v_call: TRBV19
j_call: TRBJ1-2
cdr3_nt: TGTGCCAGTAGGACAGGGATCGGAGGCTACACCTTC
cdr3_aa: CASRTGIGGYTF

clone_size: -
d_call: -
v_call: TRBV7-9
j_call: TRBJ2-3
cdr3_nt: TGTGCCAGCAGCCTTTCGGGTGCTTCTAGCACAGATACGCAGTATTTT
cdr3_aa: CASSLSGASSTDTQYF

clone_size: -
d_call: -
v_call: TRBV4-3
j_call: TRBJ1-4
cdr3_nt: TGCGCCAGCAGCCAAGGGGTGGGGCCTACCAATGAAAAACTGTTTTTT
cdr3_aa: CASSQGVGPTNEKLFF

clone_size: -
d_call: -
v_call: TRBV7-9
j_call: TRBJ2-3
cdr3_nt: TGTGCCAGCAGCTTAGTAGGCACAGATACGCAGTATTTT
cdr3_aa: CASSLVGTDTQYF

clone_size: -
d_call: -
v_call: TRBV5-4
j_call: TRBJ2-6
cdr3_nt: TGTGCCAGCAGCTTTACTGGGGCCAACGTCCTGACTTTC
cdr3_aa: CASSFTGANVLTF

clone_size: -
d_call: -
v_call: TRBV5-1
j_call: TRBJ1-3
cdr3_nt: TGCGCCAGCAGCGAAGGGGACACCCGGGGAAACACCATATATTTT
cdr3_aa: CASSEGDTRGNTIYF

clone_size: few
d_call: -
v_call: TRBV9
j_call: TRBJ2-2
cdr3_nt: TGTGCCAGCAGCGTAGAGAGCAGGACGAACACCGGGGAGCTGTTTTTT
cdr3_aa: CASSVESRTNTGELFF

clone_size: -
d_call: TRBD2
v_call: TRBV4-2
j_call: TRBJ2-2
cdr3_nt: TGTGCCAGCAGCCAAGTCCCAGCGGGGTTCGCCGGGGAGCTGTTTTTT
cdr3_aa: CASSQVPAGFAGELFF

clone_size: few
d_call: -
v_call: TRBV11-1
j_call: TRBJ1-1
cdr3_nt: TGTGCCAGCAGCTCTCCGGACAAGAACACTGAAGCTTTCTTT
cdr3_aa: CASSSPDKNTEAFF

clone_size: -
d_call: TRBD2
v_call: TRBV2
j_call: TRBJ2-3
cdr3_nt: TGTGCCAGTAAGACCCCCACTAGCGGGGGGGCTCAGTACACAGATACGCAGTATTTT
cdr3_aa: CASKTPTSGGAQYTDTQYF

clone_size: -
d_call: -
v_call: TRBV7-6
j_call: TRBJ2-5
cdr3_nt: TGTGCCAGCAGCTCCCGAAGACTAGGAGAGACCCAGTACTTC
cdr3_aa: CASSSRRLGETQYF

clone_size: -
d_call: -
v_call: TRBV7-2
j_call: TRBJ1-2
cdr3_nt: TGTGCCAGCAGCCCAGAGCCCGGGAGCTATGGCTACACCTTC
cdr3_aa: CASSPEPGSYGYTF

clone_size: -
d_call: -
v_call: TRBV6-1
j_call: TRBJ1-1
cdr3_nt: TGTGCCAGCAGTGAAATTCTATCCCAGGGTCGCACTGAAGCTTTCTTT
cdr3_aa: CASSEILSQGRTEAFF

clone_size: -
d_call: -
v_call: TRBV10-3
j_call: TRBJ2-1
cdr3_nt: TGTGCCATCAGTGAGTTAGTGAAATGGGGGCCAAACTCCTACAATGAGCAGTTCTTC
cdr3_aa: CAISELVKWGPNSYNEQFF

clone_size: -
d_call: TRBD2
v_call: TRBV6-5
j_call: TRBJ2-5
cdr3_nt: TGTGCCAGCAGTTACGCCGGAGCGGGAAAAGAGACCCAGTACTTC
cdr3_aa: CASSYAGAGKETQYF

clone_size: -
d_call: -
v_call: TRBV5-1
j_call: TRBJ1-1
cdr3_nt: TGCGCCAGCAGCTTGGCCGGGTTCGTTGACACTGAAGCTTTCTTT
cdr3_aa: CASSLAGFVDTEAFF

clone_size: -
d_call: -
v_call: TRBV6-5
j_call: TRBJ2-3
cdr3_nt: TGTGCCAGCAGTTACCGGCTGGGGGGTGATACGCAGTATTTT
cdr3_aa: CASSYRLGGDTQYF

clone_size: -
d_call: -
v_call: TRBV7-2
j_call: TRBJ1-5
cdr3_nt: TGTGCCAGCAGCTTCGACAGCTATAGCAATCAGCCCCAGCATTTT
cdr3_aa: CASSFDSYSNQPQHF

clone_size: -
d_call: TRBD1
v_call: TRBV28
j_call: TRBJ1-1
cdr3_nt: TGTGCCAGTTTGGACAGGGGAGAAACTGAAGCTTTCTTT
cdr3_aa: CASLDRGETEAFF

clone_size: -
d_call: -
v_call: TRBV7-9
j_call: TRBJ1-2
cdr3_nt: TGTGCCAGCAGCTTAGATGGTGGCGGGAACTATGGCTACACCTTC
cdr3_aa: CASSLDGGGNYGYTF

clone_size: -
d_call: -
v_call: TRBV9
j_call: TRBJ1-3
cdr3_nt: TGTGCCAGCAGCGTAGGCCTCTCGGGGAGGGGCTGGGGAAACACCATATATTTT
cdr3_aa: CASSVGLSGRGWGNTIYF

clone_size: -
d_call: TRBD1
v_call: TRBV2
j_call: TRBJ1-2
cdr3_nt: TGTGCCAGCAGTCCCCATGATATCGGGACAGGGGACGGCTACACCTTC
cdr3_aa: CASSPHDIGTGDGYTF

clone_size: -
d_call: -
v_call: TRBV28
j_call: TRBJ2-1
cdr3_nt: TGTGCCAGCAGGGAGGGGGCGCTTGTACATGAGCAGTTCTTC
cdr3_aa: CASREGALVHEQFF

clone_size: -
d_call: -
v_call: TRBV11-3
j_call: TRBJ2-1
cdr3_nt: TGTGCCAGCAGCTTGACAGCAGGCATTGAGCAGTTCTTC
cdr3_aa: CASSLTAGIEQFF

clone_size: -
d_call: TRBD1
v_call: TRBV6-5
j_call: TRBJ1-1
cdr3_nt: TGTGCCAGCAGCCTAGACAGGGCGAACACTGAAGCTTTCTTT
cdr3_aa: CASSLDRANTEAFF

clone_size: -
d_call: TRBD2
v_call: TRBV4-1
j_call: TRBJ2-2
cdr3_nt: TGCGCCAGCAGCCACAGACTAGCGGGGGGGCATACCGGGGAGCTGTTTTTT
cdr3_aa: CASSHRLAGGHTGELFF

clone_size: -
d_call: TRBD2
v_call: TRBV4-3
j_call: TRBJ2-2
cdr3_nt: TGCGCCAGCAGCCAGTGGGAGGCGGGGGGTATCACCGGGGAGCTGTTTTTT
cdr3_aa: CASSQWEAGGITGELFF

clone_size: -
d_call: TRBD2
v_call: TRBV7-9
j_call: TRBJ2-2
cdr3_nt: TGTGCCAGCAGCTTCGTAGCGGGGGGATTTGGGGAGCTGTTTTTT
cdr3_aa: CASSFVAGGFGELFF

clone_size: -
d_call: -
v_call: TRBV9
j_call: TRBJ2-3
cdr3_nt: TGTGCCAGCAGCGCGAGGACAACCACAGATACGCAGTATTTT
cdr3_aa: CASSARTTTDTQYF

clone_size: -
d_call: -
v_call: TRBV7-2
j_call: TRBJ1-6
cdr3_nt: TGTGCCAGCAGCCTGGTTGAGGGCGGGTTTAATTCACCCCTCCACTTT
cdr3_aa: CASSLVEGGFNSPLHF

clone_size: -
d_call: TRBD1
v_call: TRBV4-1
j_call: TRBJ2-4
cdr3_nt: TGCGCCAGCAGCCAGGACAGGTTGACTATAGCCAAAAACATTCAGTACTTC
cdr3_aa: CASSQDRLTIAKNIQYF

clone_size: -
d_call: -
v_call: TRBV27
j_call: TRBJ1-2
cdr3_nt: TGTGCCAGCAGTTTACTGTCCGGGGAGGATAACTATGGCTACACCTTC
cdr3_aa: CASSLLSGEDNYGYTF

clone_size: -
d_call: -
v_call: TRBV2
j_call: TRBJ1-2
cdr3_nt: TGTGCCAGCATGGGTGGCGGGGGTAGTTGGTATGGCTACACCTTC
cdr3_aa: CASMGGGGSWYGYTF

clone_size: once
d_call: TRBD2
v_call: TRBV6-5
j_call: TRBJ2-2
cdr3_nt: TGTGCCAGCAGTTACTCCCCTGCGGGAGTCACCGGGGAGCTGTTTTTT
cdr3_aa: CASSYSPAGVTGELFF

clone_size: -
d_call: -
v_call: TRBV27
j_call: TRBJ2-1
cdr3_nt: TGTGCCAGCAGCTACTTTGGGGGGGCCGGGAATGAGCAGTTCTTC
cdr3_aa: CASSYFGGAGNEQFF

clone_size: -
d_call: TRBD1
v_call: TRBV5-1
j_call: TRBJ2-3
cdr3_nt: TGCGCCAGCAGCTCGGGACAGGGGGCGTACACAGATACGCAGTATTTT
cdr3_aa: CASSSGQGAYTDTQYF

clone_size: -
d_call: -
v_call: TRBV27
j_call: TRBJ1-5
cdr3_nt: TGTGCCAGCAGTTTGTTCCGGACAGCAAATAGCAATCAGCCCCAGCATTTT
cdr3_aa: CASSLFRTANSNQPQHF

clone_size: -
d_call: TRBD1
v_call: TRBV27
j_call: TRBJ1-1
cdr3_nt: TGTGCCAGCAGTTTATATGGGGGACAGGGAAAGACTGAAGCTTTCTTT
cdr3_aa: CASSLYGGQGKTEAFF

clone_size: -
d_call: -
v_call: TRBV6-6
j_call: TRBJ2-1
cdr3_nt: TGTGCCAGCGCTAGTGTCAACAATGAGCAGTTCTTC
cdr3_aa: CASASVNNEQFF

clone_size: -
d_call: -
v_call: TRBV4-1
j_call: TRBJ1-5
cdr3_nt: TGCGCCAGCAGCCAAGATTGGGGAGGGGAGCCCCAGCATTTT
cdr3_aa: CASSQDWGGEPQHF